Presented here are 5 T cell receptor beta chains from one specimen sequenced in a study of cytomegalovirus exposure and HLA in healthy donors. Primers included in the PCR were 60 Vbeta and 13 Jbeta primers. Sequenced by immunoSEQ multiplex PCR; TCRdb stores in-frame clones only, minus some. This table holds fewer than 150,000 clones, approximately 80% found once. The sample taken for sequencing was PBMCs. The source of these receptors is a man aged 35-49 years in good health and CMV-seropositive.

The CDR3 protein is CASSLDFFEVTYEQYF. The DNA of the CDR3 is TGCGCCAGCAGCTTGGATTTTTTCGAGGTCACCTACGAGCAGTACTTC. This chain links TRBV5-1 with TRBJ2-7; the D is unclear. The germline V gene encodes CDR1 SGHRS and CDR2 YFSETQ. The CDR3 runs 16 residues. V was trimmed by 0 bases and J by 2 bases, leaving 15 bases between them.

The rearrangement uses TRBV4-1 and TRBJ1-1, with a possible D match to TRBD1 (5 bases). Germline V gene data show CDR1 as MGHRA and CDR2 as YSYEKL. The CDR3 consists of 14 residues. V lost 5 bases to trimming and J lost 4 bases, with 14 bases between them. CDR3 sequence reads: CASSSGGVFTEAFF. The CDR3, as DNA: TGCGCCAGCAGCTCGGGAGGGGTTTTCACTGAAGCTTTCTTT.

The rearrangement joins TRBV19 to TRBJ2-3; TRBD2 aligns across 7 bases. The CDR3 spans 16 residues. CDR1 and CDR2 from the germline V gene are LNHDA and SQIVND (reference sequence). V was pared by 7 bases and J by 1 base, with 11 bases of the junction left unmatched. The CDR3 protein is CASTGGGRFGTDTQYF. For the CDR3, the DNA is TGTGCCAGTACTGGGGGGGGTAGGTTCGGCACAGATACGCAGTATTTT.

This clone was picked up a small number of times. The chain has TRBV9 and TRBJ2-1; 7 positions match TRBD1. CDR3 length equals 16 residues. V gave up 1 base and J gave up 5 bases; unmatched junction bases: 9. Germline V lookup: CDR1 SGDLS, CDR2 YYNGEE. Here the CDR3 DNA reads TGTGCCAGCAGCGTAAGAGGACAGGTTTCCGACAATGAGCAGTTCTTC. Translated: CASSVRGQVSDNEQFF.

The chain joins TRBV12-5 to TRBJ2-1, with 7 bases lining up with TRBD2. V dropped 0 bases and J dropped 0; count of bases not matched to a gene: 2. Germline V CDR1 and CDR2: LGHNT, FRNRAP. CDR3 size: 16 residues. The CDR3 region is CASGLVRTSSYNEQFF. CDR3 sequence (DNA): TGTGCTAGTGGTTTGGTACGGACTAGCTCCTACAATGAGCAGTTCTTC.